Listed here are 21 T cell receptor beta chains from one sample, sequenced in a study of identical twins. TCRdb itself ran the 5' RACE reads through MiXCR, one entry per CDR3 protein. The data hold under 350,000 distinct CDR3 sequences, with 8% to 9.5% observed a single time. These data also formed part of another study, on yellow fever vaccine responses in identical twins.

Material: CD8+ T cells sorted from blood. The receptors originated from a woman aged 18 to 35 in good health.

The rearrangement uses TRBV30 and TRBJ2-2; either TRBD1 or TRBD2 may fit D (5 bases each). This CDR3 contains 12 residues. V dropped 5 bases and J dropped 4 bases, with 8 bases sitting between them. Germline CDR1 GTSNPN, CDR2 SVGIG (reference sequence). The CDR3 region has the DNA TGTGCCTGGTGGGGGACCACCGGGGAGCTGTTTTTT. Its protein product is CAWWGTTGELFF.

Of note for this clonotype: One junction end disagrees with the germline gene, perhaps due to a read error. J is TRBJ2-7 and V is TRBV3-1; either TRBD1 or TRBD2 may fit D (5 bases each). From germline, CDR1 is LGHDT and CDR2 YNNKEL (reference sequence). The CDR3 loop spans 15 amino acids. Here the CDR3 DNA reads TGTGCCACCAGCCAAGTACTAGGGGAGTCCTACGAGCAGTACTTC. Residues: CATSQVLGESYEQYF.

This clonotype was detected a few times. The V gene is TRBV20-1, the J gene TRBJ2-7, with TRBD1 matching over 7 bases. Unmatched junction bases numbered 8, after V lost 6 bases and J lost 3 bases. The germline V gene has CDR1 DFQATT and CDR2 SNEGSKA (reference sequence). This CDR3 spans 13 amino acids. DNA of the CDR3: TGCAGTGCACTAAACAGGGGAAACTACGAGCAGTACTTC. Amino acid sequence: CSALNRGNYEQYF.

This clonotype was counted between two and nine times. V usage is TRBV19 and J usage is TRBJ1-5, with 9 bases identical to TRBD1. CDR1 and CDR2 (germline): LNHDA, SQIVND (reference sequence). V shed 5 bases, J shed 4 bases, and the junction held 3 bases outside the gene matches. The CDR3 has 14 amino acids. The CDR3 nucleotides read TGTGCCAGTAGTGGACAGGGGATAAATCAGCCCCAGCATTTT. Translated: CASSGQGINQPQHF.

This clonotype was detected many times. J is TRBJ2-1 and V is TRBV29-1; 13 nucleotides line up with TRBD2. CDR3 length equals 17 residues. The germline CDR1 and CDR2 sequences are SQVTM and ANQGSEA. The CDR3 region has the DNA TGCAGTATAACGGGACTAGCGGGGCGTAGCTCCTACAATGAGCAGTTCTTC. This codes for CSITGLAGRSSYNEQFF.

The rearrangement joins TRBV15 to TRBJ2-7; D is possibly TRBD1 (6 bases). The V end was cut by 0 bases, the J end by 0 bases, with 12 bases between. The CDR3 is 16 residues long. The germline CDR1 and CDR2 sequences are LNHNV and YYDKDF (reference sequence). The CDR3: CATSRDYADSSYEQYF. In nucleotides, the CDR3 is TGTGCCACCAGCAGAGATTACGCGGACAGCTCCTACGAGCAGTACTTC.

This clonotype has ten or more counts. V is TRBV27 and J is TRBJ2-7, with TRBD1 matching 8 bases. This CDR3 contains 16 residues. Per the germline V gene, CDR1 is MNHEY and CDR2 is SMNVEV (reference sequence). V lost 5 bases to trimming and J lost 0 bases; unmatched junction nucleotides: 9. The CDR3 here is CASSTRQGISSYEQYF. The DNA for the CDR3 is TGTGCCAGCAGTACAAGACAGGGGATTAGCTCCTACGAGCAGTACTTC.

This clonotype showed up just a few times. The V and J genes are TRBV7-9 and TRBJ2-1; TRBD2 is a possible D gene (6 bases). V lost 5 bases and J lost 8, with 22 bases in between. Germline V gene data show CDR1 as SEHNR and CDR2 as FQNEAQ (reference sequence). This CDR3 spans 16 amino acids. This CDR3 reads CASSTPLSASVDEQFF. The DNA of the CDR3 is TGTGCCAGCAGCACACCCCTATCGGCTAGCGTAGATGAGCAGTTCTTC.

This clonotype was picked up many times. V is TRBV4-3 and J is TRBJ2-1; 9 bases fit TRBD2. This CDR3 region has 15 residues. The germline CDR1 and CDR2 sequences are LGHNA and YSLEER. J gave up 4 bases and V 2 bases, and 3 bases lay outside the gene matches. Written as DNA, the CDR3 is TGCGCCAGCAGCCAAAGACTAGCGGAATACAATGAGCAGTTCTTC. This gives the protein CASSQRLAEYNEQFF.

In this sample, this clonotype turned up many times. This rearrangement joins TRBV28 to TRBJ1-2, with 7 bases fitting TRBD1. The CDR3 runs 16 residues. The V segment lost 6 bases and the J segment 5 bases; nucleotides outside the gene matches: 15. CDR1 and CDR2 (germline): MDHEN, SYDVKM. DNA for the CDR3: TGTGCCAGCAGATCCCCCCTTCTGGGACAGCCATATGGCTACACCTTC. This encodes CASRSPLLGQPYGYTF.

This clonotype was found a few times. The rearrangement links TRBV6-4 to TRBJ2-1, with 11 positions matching TRBD2. The V gene's germline CDR1 is MRHNA and CDR2 SNTAGT. The CDR3 contains 15 residues. The V and J ends lost 2 bases and 8 bases, in that order; junction bases with no gene match: 5. The CDR3 reads CASSDATSGSDEQFF. For the CDR3, the DNA is TGTGCCAGCAGTGACGCAACTAGCGGGAGCGATGAGCAGTTCTTC.

This clonotype was seen a few times. The rearrangement joins TRBV28 to TRBJ2-5; 8 bases match TRBD1. After removal of 5 bases from V and 4 bases from J, the junction contained 3 bases not matched to a gene. The CDR3 loop spans 13 amino acids. Germline V CDR1 and CDR2: MDHEN, SYDVKM. The CDR3 sequence is CASSARGPETQYF. CDR3 bases: TGTGCCAGCAGTGCCAGGGGGCCAGAGACCCAGTACTTC.

The chain is built from TRBV4-3 and TRBJ2-1; D possibly corresponds to TRBD1 (7 bases). Germline V gene data show CDR1 as LGHNA and CDR2 as YSLEER. V was trimmed by 0 bases and J by 7 bases, leaving 16 bases between them. This CDR3 is 16 amino acids long. The CDR3, as DNA: TGCGCCAGCAGCCAAGATCCAGGGGGACTCAAGAATGAGCAGTTCTTC. It specifies CASSQDPGGLKNEQFF.

This clonotype showed up many times. Mismatch with germline at one junction end may stem from a read error. This chain joins TRBV7-7 and TRBJ2-1, with 8 bases fitting TRBD2. This CDR3 is 16 amino acids long. Germline V gene data show CDR1 as SSHAT and CDR2 as FNYEAQ (reference sequence). The CDR3 DNA sequence: TGTGCTAGCAGCTTAGCGGGGACCGTAAACTACAATGAGCAGTTCTTC. Protein product: CASSLAGTVNYNEQFF. Combining the CDR3 with reference TRBV7-7 and TRBJ2-1 gives the whole variable domain GAGVSQSPRYKVTKRGQDVTLRCDPISSHATLYWYQQALGQGPEFLTYFNYEAQPDKSGLPSDRFSAERPEGSISTLTIQRTEQRDSAMYRCASSLAGTVNYNEQFFGPGTRLTVL.

The chain is built from TRBV29-1 and TRBJ1-1; 9 bases are shared with TRBD1. V was clipped by 5 bases and J by 0 bases; unmatched bases: 7. This CDR3 is built from 15 residues. From germline, CDR1 is SQVTM and CDR2 ANQGSEA. In DNA, the CDR3 is TGCAGCGTTTCCGGGACAGGGTCTATGAACACTGAAGCTTTCTTT. Protein product: CSVSGTGSMNTEAFF.

There are a few counts of this clonotype. The chain recombines TRBV13 with TRBJ2-7; TRBD2 agrees at 8 bases. Looked up from germline, CDR1 is PRHDT and CDR2 is FYEKMQ (reference sequence). The CDR3 covers 15 residues. J gave up 7 bases and V 4 bases, and 12 bases lay outside the gene matches. The CDR3 DNA follows: TGTGCCAGCAGCTCGCCGGGACTAGGGCTTCGGGAGCAGTACTTC. Translation: CASSSPGLGLREQYF.

In this sample, this clonotype turned up many times. The J gene is TRBJ2-2, the V gene TRBV15, with 10 nucleotides matching TRBD2. This CDR3 is built from 17 residues. CDR1 is LNHNV, CDR2 YYDKDF, per germline (reference sequence). After removal of 2 bases from V and 1 base from J, the junction contained 4 bases not matched to a gene. The CDR3 spells CATSRLTSGVNTGELFF. The CDR3, as DNA: TGTGCCACCAGCAGATTAACTAGCGGGGTGAACACCGGGGAGCTGTTTTTT.

This clonotype has ten or more counts. The V call is TRBV15, the J call TRBJ2-2; D ambiguous. V was pared by 5 bases and J by 0 bases, with 16 bases between. CDR1 and CDR2 from the germline V gene are LNHNV and YYDKDF (reference sequence). This CDR3 comprises 17 residues. The CDR3 DNA is TGTGCCACCAGCCCAAGCTTTGCGGCTACGAACACCGGGGAGCTGTTTTTT. It specifies CATSPSFAATNTGELFF.

This clonotype appeared many times. The V and J genes are TRBV4-2 and TRBJ2-7; D may be TRBD1 (6 bases). Germline V CDR1 and CDR2: LGHNA, YNFKEQ. The CDR3 runs to 15 residues. Trimming shortened V by 0 bases and J by 0 bases, and 9 bases separated the two germline ends. CDR3 residues: CASSQEKQGSYEQYF. CDR3 bases: TGTGCCAGCAGCCAAGAGAAACAGGGCTCCTACGAGCAGTACTTC.

This clonotype was detected only a few times. The rearrangement links TRBV4-1 to TRBJ2-7; D perhaps matches TRBD2 (5 bases). Germline assignment: CDR1 MGHRA and CDR2 YSYEKL. This CDR3 is built from 19 residues. V lost 1 base and J 2 bases, leaving 24 bases between the germline ends. The CDR3 sequence is CASSQVVAGKKPLTYEQYF. The CDR3 nucleotides read TGCGCCAGCAGCCAAGTGGTTGCCGGGAAGAAGCCTCTGACCTACGAGCAGTACTTC.

The chain carries TRBV5-1 and TRBJ1-1; 7 nucleotides line up with TRBD1. J gave up 6 bases and V 3 bases, and 2 bases lay outside the gene matches. This CDR3 is built from 12 residues. Per germline, CDR1 SGHRS and CDR2 YFSETQ. The CDR3 DNA follows: TGCGCCAGCAGCTCGGGACAGTCTGAAGCTTTCTTT. Protein: CASSSGQSEAFF.